What follows are 25 T cell receptor beta chains derived from one specimen sequenced in a study of spatial heterogeneity in lung cancer. The sample's time point: blood at routine non-recurrence follow-up after resection. Unsorted tumor, nontumor lung tissue or cryopreserved PBMC supplied the whole RNA. TCRdb re-derived calls from the 5' RACE reads in MiXCR, one entry per CDR3 protein. Here the sample spans tens of thousands of distinct CDR3 sequences, about 7.4% being singletons. Sequenced material: PBMCs, taken at follow-up. Receptors originate from a female donor with early-stage non-small cell lung cancer.

This clonotype has more than one count but fewer than ten. The chain carries TRBV12-3 or TRBV12-4 and TRBJ2-1; weak D call: TRBD2 (5 bases). The CDR3 sequence is 13 residues long. Trimming stripped 1 base from V and 8 bases from J, with 9 bases between. This chain's CDR3 is CASSLGEADEQFF. CDR3 coding DNA: TGTGCCAGCAGTTTAGGGGAAGCGGATGAGCAGTTCTTC.

V is TRBV7-9 and J is TRBJ1-4, with D unresolved. CDR3 length: 14 residues. Germline assignment: CDR1 SEHNR and CDR2 FQNEAQ (reference sequence). V gave up 10 bases and J gave up 5 bases, with 17 bases separating them. CDR3 amino acids: CATAAAGLNEKLFF. The CDR3, as DNA: TGTGCCACTGCTGCGGCGGGTTTAAATGAAAAACTGTTTTTT.

This clonotype showed up just a few times. This rearrangement joins TRBV6-6 to TRBJ2-3, with 7 bases that match TRBD2. The CDR3 loop spans 15 amino acids. With V trimmed by 7 bases and J by 3 bases, 10 bases remained unmatched. The V gene's germline CDR1 is MNHNY and CDR2 SVGAGI (reference sequence). CDR3 amino acids: CASTFTSVGTDTQYF. The CDR3 nucleotides are TGTGCCAGCACCTTCACTAGCGTCGGGACAGATACGCAGTATTTT.

CDR3 region: CASRTSGGVGSPLHF. The CDR3 DNA reads as TGTGCCAGCAGAACCTCGGGAGGGGTTGGCTCACCCCTCCACTTT. This chain connects TRBV6-5 to TRBJ1-6; possibly TRBD1 for D (5 bases). The CDR3 sequence is 15 residues long. The germline V gene has CDR1 MNHEY and CDR2 SVGAGI. V lost 6 bases and J lost 10, with 19 bases in between.

The rearrangement uses TRBV7-9 and TRBJ2-5; tentatively, D is TRBD1 or TRBD2 (6 bases each). Germline CDR1 reads SEHNR; CDR2 reads FQNEAQ (reference sequence). This CDR3 is built from 14 residues. Trimming cost V 3 bases and J 3 bases, with 11 bases left between them. For the CDR3, the DNA is TGTGCCAGCAGCTTCGGGGGCGCCAAAGAGACCCAGTACTTC. Protein: CASSFGGAKETQYF.

There are many counts of this clonotype. CDR3 DNA sequence: TGTGCCACCAGTGATTTTCGGGGCCTAGAAGAGACCCAGTACTTC. Translated, it gives CATSDFRGLEETQYF. The chain uses TRBV24-1 and TRBJ2-5; D tentatively fits TRBD1 or TRBD2 (5 bases each). The CDR3 length is 15 residues. Germline CDR1 is KGHDR and CDR2 is SFDVKD. V lost 1 base and J 3 bases, leaving 11 bases between the germline ends.

The chain combines TRBV5-1 with TRBJ1-1; maybe TRBD1 (5 bases). V was clipped by 4 bases and J by 1 base, with 11 bases between them. The CDR3 has 14 amino acids. CDR1 is SGHRS, CDR2 YFSETQ, per germline. The CDR3, as DNA: TGCGCCAGCAGCCCGGGGCCCGAGAACACTGAAGCTTTCTTT. It encodes CASSPGPENTEAFF.

This clonotype was picked up many times. The CDR3 spells CASSVSLGRRGNSPLHF. The DNA for the CDR3 is TGTGCCAGCAGTGTTTCACTCGGGAGGCGGGGGAATTCACCCCTCCACTTT. This chain uses TRBV25-1 with TRBJ1-6, with D perhaps matching TRBD1 (5 bases). Germline CDR1 is MGHDK and CDR2 is SYGVNS. The CDR3 extends over 17 amino acids. V dropped 4 bases and J dropped 7 bases, with 20 bases sitting between them. Full variable domain (missing parts from reference TRBV25-1 and TRBJ1-6): EADIYQTPRYLVIGTGKKITLECSQTMGHDKMYWYQQDPGMELHLIHYSYGVNSTEKGDLSSESTVSRIRTEHFPLTLESARPSHTSQYLCASSVSLGRRGNSPLHFGNGTRLTVT.

This clonotype was detected ten times or more. The chain is built from TRBV5-1 and TRBJ1-6; D is undetermined. V was clipped by 0 bases and J by 6 bases, with 4 bases between them. There are 13 residues in the CDR3. Germline CDR1 SGHRS, CDR2 YFSETQ. This CDR3 is CASSLDPNSPLHF. CDR3 nucleotides: TGCGCCAGCAGCTTGGATCCTAATTCACCCCTCCACTTT.

This clonotype showed up just a few times. Sequence at one end of the junction differs from germline and may be a read error. The CDR3 reads CASSPNSEAFF. CDR3 DNA sequence: TGTGCCAGCAGCCCAAACAGTGAAGCTTTCTTT. V is TRBV7-9 and J is TRBJ1-1; D unresolved. The CDR3 totals 11 residues. Germline V lookup: CDR1 SEHNR, CDR2 FQNEAQ (reference sequence).

The J gene is TRBJ2-3, the V gene TRBV7-2; 8 bases map to TRBD2. V lost 4 bases to trimming and J lost 5 bases; unmatched junction nucleotides: 5. The CDR3 runs 14 residues. CDR1 SGHTA and CDR2 FQGNSA come from the germline V gene. This chain's CDR3 is CASSWTSPRDTQYF. The DNA for the CDR3 is TGTGCCAGCAGCTGGACTAGCCCGAGAGATACGCAGTATTTT.

This clonotype came up many times. This chain uses TRBV11-2 with TRBJ2-6, with D possibly matching TRBD1 (6 bases). V was clipped by 6 bases and J by 0 bases, with 15 bases between them. This CDR3 comprises 17 residues. The V gene's germline CDR1 is SGHAT and CDR2 FQNNGV. As DNA, the CDR3 is TGTGCCAGCAGGGTCGCAGGGGCCCTCTCTGGGGCCAACGTCCTGACTTTC. It is translated as CASRVAGALSGANVLTF.

The chain is built from TRBV7-2 and TRBJ1-5, with D possibly being TRBD1 (6 bases). Per the germline V gene, CDR1 is SGHTA and CDR2 is FQGNSA. V was cut by 4 bases and J by 0 bases, with 10 bases left in between. This CDR3 has 15 residues. CDR3 residues: CASSSYRDSNQPQHF. Here the CDR3 DNA reads TGTGCCAGCAGCTCCTACAGGGATAGCAATCAGCCCCAGCATTTT.

Here the CDR3 reads CASSPDNYGYTF. The CDR3 DNA reads TGTGCCAGCAGCCCAGATAACTATGGCTACACCTTC. The V call is TRBV9, the J call TRBJ1-2; no clear D. This CDR3 spans 12 amino acids. Trimming removed 4 bases from V and 1 base from J, with 5 bases in between. Germline loops: CDR1 SGDLS, CDR2 YYNGEE.

In this sample, this clonotype turned up a few times. The chain carries TRBV4-3 and TRBJ1-2; 9 bases fit TRBD1. The CDR3 totals 13 residues. Germline assignment: CDR1 LGHNA and CDR2 YSLEER. V shed 6 bases, J shed 8 bases, and the junction held 7 bases outside the gene matches. The CDR3 reads CASSRTGGQGYTF. CDR3 nucleotide sequence: TGCGCCAGCAGTCGAACAGGGGGCCAAGGCTACACCTTC.

This clonotype was counted only a few times. The chain combines TRBV5-6 with TRBJ2-3, with a weak D call TRBD2 (6 bases). Looked up from germline, CDR1 is SGHDT and CDR2 is YYEEEE. The CDR3 has 15 amino acids. Between the trimmed V and J ends, which lost 3 bases and 2 bases, there was a span of 13 bases. This CDR3 reads CASSSLADSTDTQYF. The CDR3 nucleotides read TGTGCCAGCAGCTCGTTAGCGGACTCCACAGATACGCAGTATTTT.

The table lists this clonotype with many counts. The junction departs from the called germline gene at one end, perhaps through a read error. The chain employs TRBV7-9 and TRBJ2-3; D uncertain. This CDR3 has 12 residues. Germline values: CDR1 SEHNR, CDR2 FQNEAQ (reference sequence). The CDR3 sequence is CASSLQRAPKEF. The CDR3 bases are TGTGCCAGCAGCTTACAACGGGCCCCGAAAGAGTTT.

This clonotype was seen a handful of times. The chain combines TRBV2 with TRBJ2-5, with 8 bases matching TRBD2. The CDR3 is made up of 15 amino acids. V shed 6 bases and J 5 bases; nucleotides not matched to a gene: 11. Germline values: CDR1 SNHLY, CDR2 FYNNEI. DNA for the CDR3: TGTGCCAGCAGCCGCCGGGACTCGGGGGGGGAGACCCAGTACTTC. Protein sequence: CASSRRDSGGETQYF.

A note on this clonotype: One base away lies a much larger clone, so this may be a sequencing read error. The chain carries TRBV5-1 and TRBJ2-2, with D perhaps given as TRBD1 or TRBD2 (5 bases each). The germline gives CDR1 SGHRS, CDR2 YFSETQ. There are 20 residues in the CDR3. CDR3 loop: CASSLEGFRGTMGDTGALFF. The CDR3 DNA reads as TGCGCCAGCAGCTTGGAGGGGTTTCGGGGAACAATGGGAGACACCGGGGCGCTGTTTTTT.

This sequence joins TRBV20-1 and TRBJ2-3, with D maybe TRBD2 (5 bases). Germline-derived CDR1 and CDR2 are DFQATT and SNEGSKA (reference sequence). V was pared by 6 bases and J by 1 base, with 23 bases between. This CDR3 has 17 amino acids. The CDR3 DNA sequence: TGCAGTGCAATAACACGGGTCTGGAGCGGACGCACAGATACGCAGTATTTT. Translating gives CSAITRVWSGRTDTQYF.

This clonotype was seen more than once but under ten times. V is TRBV7-6 and J is TRBJ1-1, with D tentatively TRBD1 (5 bases). The CDR3 sequence is 15 residues long. V lost 5 bases and J 4 bases, leaving 17 bases between the germline ends. Germline lookup yields CDR1 SGHVS and CDR2 FNYEAQ. The CDR3 here is CASSSRYGGTTEAFF. CDR3 coding DNA: TGTGCCAGCAGCAGCAGGTACGGGGGTACCACTGAAGCTTTCTTT.

V gene TRBV12-3 or TRBV12-4 combines with J gene TRBJ2-7; D may be TRBD1 or TRBD2 (5 bases each). The CDR3 extends over 14 amino acids. Trimming left V 6 bases short and J 7 bases short, with 19 bases between. The CDR3 sequence: CASSKRDLLQEQYF. The CDR3 DNA follows: TGTGCCAGCAGCAAAAGGGACCTCCTGCAGGAGCAGTACTTC.

The chain uses TRBV29-1 and TRBJ1-2, with D possibly matching TRBD1 (5 bases). The CDR3 spans 14 residues. V was pared by 4 bases and J by 3 bases, with 15 bases between. CDR1 is SQVTM and CDR2 is ANQGSEA in the germline V gene. This CDR3 reads CSVVGASWDYGYTF. The DNA of the CDR3 is TGCAGCGTTGTAGGGGCCAGTTGGGACTATGGCTACACCTTC.

This clonotype was seen ten or more times. The chain joins TRBV20-1 to TRBJ2-2; 10 bases fit TRBD1. Germline CDR1 is DFQATT and CDR2 is SNEGSKA (reference sequence). The trim removed 6 bases at V and 10 bases at J, leaving 11 bases unmatched. The CDR3 has 14 residues. CDR3 DNA: TGCAGTGCGCGAGTAAGGACAGGGGGGACGGAGCTGTTTTTT. As protein: CSARVRTGGTELFF.

Points on this clonotype: The conserved phenylalanine or tryptophan is not found at the CDR3 terminus, so this likely reflects a read error. The chain employs TRBV20-1 and TRBJ2-7; D gene unclear. The CDR3 is 12 amino acids. Looked up from germline, CDR1 is DFQATT and CDR2 is SNEGSKA (reference sequence). Trimming left V 3 bases short and J 2 bases short, with 8 bases between. The CDR3 protein is CSASGRPYEQYL. CDR3 DNA: TGCAGTGCTAGTGGAAGACCCTACGAGCAGTACCTC.